Each of the 26 T cell receptor beta chains below was sequenced from the same sample in a study of brain metastases from non-small cell lung cancer. Repertoires were generated with immunoSEQ multiplex PCR, while TCRdb's copy carries only in-frame clones and drops some. Of about 2,000 clones in the sample, roughly 81% were seen once. The sequenced material came from primary lung tumor tissue. These receptors all stem from a donor aged 40 or older with non-small cell lung cancer.

The gene calls are TRBV10-3 and TRBJ2-6, with a tentative D call TRBD2 (5 bases). The CDR3 length is 15 residues. V was pared by 6 bases and J by 0 bases, with 9 bases between. Germline values: CDR1 ENHRY, CDR2 SYGVKD. The CDR3 sequence is CAIRPRDSGANVLTF. The CDR3 nucleotides are TGTGCCATCAGACCACGGGACTCTGGGGCCAACGTCCTGACTTTC.

This chain connects TRBV3-1 (or the pseudogene TRBV3-2) to TRBJ2-3; D is ambiguous. V shed 0 bases and J shed 9 bases, with 10 bases lying between them. Germline lookup yields CDR1 LGHDT and CDR2 YNNKEL (reference sequence). The CDR3 runs 13 residues. CDR3: CASSQESLKTQYF. The DNA for the CDR3 is TGTGCCAGCAGCCAAGAATCCCTCAAAACGCAGTATTTT.

This clone was seen only once. Relative to the germline gene, one junction end is altered; a read error may explain this. The chain has TRBV28 and TRBJ2-7, with D perhaps TRBD1 (5 bases). Germline V CDR1 and CDR2: MDHEN, SYDVKM. The CDR3 length is 14 residues. CDR3 nucleotides: TGTGCCAGCAGGGCCCAGGGATCTTTAGGAGAGCAGTACTTT. This sequence encodes CASRAQGSLGEQYF.

The CDR3, as DNA: TGTGCCAGTAGTATCACGGGGTGGGCTAGCGGGAGAGGGAATGAGCAGTTCTTC. This gives the protein CASSITGWASGRGNEQFF. The rearrangement uses TRBV19 and TRBJ2-1, with 10 bases aligning to TRBD2. The V gene's germline CDR1 is LNHDA and CDR2 SQIVND (reference sequence). The CDR3 is 18 residues long. The V and J ends lost 3 bases and 7 bases, in that order; junction bases with no gene match: 15.

CDR3 sequence: CASSLDRGSNQPQHF. The CDR3 nucleotides are TGTGCCAGTAGTCTTGACAGGGGAAGCAATCAGCCCCAGCATTTT. The V call is TRBV19, the J call TRBJ1-5; 8 bases match TRBD1. The germline gives CDR1 LNHDA, CDR2 SQIVND (reference sequence). CDR3 size: 15 residues. Losses at the gene ends were 5 bases for V and 1 base for J; bases not matched to a gene: 4.

This clone showed up just a few times. The genes are TRBV5-4 and TRBJ2-2, with D possibly TRBD1 on 7 matching bases. Trimming stripped 4 bases from V and 4 bases from J, with 11 bases between. Germline CDR1 reads SGHNT; CDR2 reads YYREEE (reference sequence). The CDR3 has 14 amino acids. The CDR3 protein is CASSDREVTGELFF. CDR3 nucleotide sequence: TGTGCCAGCAGCGACAGGGAGGTCACCGGGGAGCTGTTTTTT.

V usage is TRBV7-9 and J usage is TRBJ2-7; 9 positions match TRBD2. The CDR3 is 15 residues long. Germline V gene data show CDR1 as SEHNR and CDR2 as FQNEAQ (reference sequence). V shed 1 base and J 2 bases; nucleotides not matched to a gene: 3. The CDR3 spells CASSLEAGGPYEQYF. The DNA of the CDR3 is TGTGCCAGCAGCTTAGAAGCGGGAGGCCCCTACGAGCAGTACTTC.

CDR3 sequence reads: CASSSPGPEQFF. The CDR3 nucleotides read TGCGCCAGCAGCTCTCCGGGCCCCGAGCAGTTCTTC. This chain joins TRBV5-1 and TRBJ2-1; the D is unclear. CDR3 length equals 12 residues. From germline, CDR1 is SGHRS and CDR2 YFSETQ. Trimming pared 3 bases from V and 10 bases from J, leaving 11 bases between.

CDR3: CASTTGGGYGYTF. The CDR3 DNA reads TGCGCCAGCACGACAGGGGGCGGCTATGGCTACACCTTC. The chain has TRBV5-1 and TRBJ1-2; TRBD1 matches 10 bases. This CDR3 is built from 13 residues. In germline, CDR1 is SGHRS, CDR2 YFSETQ. The junction had 3 bases not matched to a gene; V was cut back by 6 bases and J by 4 bases.

This clone occurred a few times. The rearrangement uses TRBV29-1 and TRBJ2-1; D might be TRBD1 (6 bases). Trimming removed 0 bases at V and 7 bases at J, with 16 bases between. CDR3 length: 15 residues. CDR1 SQVTM and CDR2 ANQGSEA come from the germline V gene. This chain's CDR3 is CSVEDQGTRSNEQFF. CDR3 nucleotides: TGCAGCGTTGAAGATCAGGGGACACGGTCGAATGAGCAGTTCTTC.

The chain links TRBV3-1 (or the pseudogene TRBV3-2) to TRBJ2-1; weak D call: TRBD2 (6 bases). Trimming pared 8 bases from V and 2 bases from J, leaving 13 bases between. Germline CDR1 LGHDT, CDR2 YNNKEL (reference sequence). The CDR3 sequence is 14 residues long. CDR3: CASGVTGAYNEQFF. In DNA form, the CDR3 reads TGTGCCAGCGGAGTCACGGGGGCCTACAATGAGCAGTTCTTC.

The chain joins TRBV10-1 to TRBJ1-4; D gene ambiguous. Germline V gives CDR1 WNHNN, CDR2 SYGVQD (reference sequence). CDR3 length equals 12 residues. Trimming took 4 bases from V and 10 from J, leaving 10 bases between them. This CDR3 is CASSGRGRKLFF. CDR3 coding DNA: TGCGCCAGCAGTGGGAGAGGACGAAAACTGTTTTTT.

The chain carries TRBV12-3 or TRBV12-4 and TRBJ2-3; 9 nucleotides align to TRBD2. The ends lost 7 bases at V and 6 bases at J; junction bases unmatched: 5. The CDR3 has 13 residues. CDR3 protein: CASTGLARDTQYF. As DNA, the CDR3 is TGTGCCAGCACGGGACTAGCCAGGGATACGCAGTATTTT.

The genes are TRBV23-1 and TRBJ2-2; D not resolved. TRBV23-1 is marked as an open reading frame, function uncertain. V was pared by 0 bases and J by 6 bases, with 8 bases between. The CDR3 loop spans 14 amino acids. This chain's CDR3 is CASSQSTGPGELFF. DNA of the CDR3: TGCGCCAGCAGTCAATCGACTGGCCCCGGGGAGCTGTTTTTT.

The chain couples TRBV19 to TRBJ2-5; TRBD1 matches at 11 bases. CDR3 length equals 14 residues. Unmatched junction bases numbered 7, after V lost 6 bases and J lost 7 bases. The V gene's germline CDR1 is LNHDA and CDR2 SQIVND (reference sequence). In nucleotides, the CDR3 is TGTGCCAGTAGATGGACAGGGGGCGAAGGGACCCAGTACTTC. It is translated as CASRWTGGEGTQYF.

This clone is large (0.1 to 1%). In the same sample, other DNA sequences code for this CDR3. This chain's CDR3 is CASSLLSEKETQYF. In DNA form, the CDR3 reads TGTGCCAGCAGTTTATTATCAGAAAAAGAGACCCAGTACTTC. The gene calls are TRBV28 and TRBJ2-5; unclear D gene. The CDR3 consists of 14 residues. The V end was cut by 1 base, the J end by 3 bases, with 9 bases between. CDR1 is MDHEN, CDR2 SYDVKM, per germline. Full variable domain (remainder filled in from reference TRBV28 and TRBJ2-5): DVKVTQSSRYLVKRTGEKVFLECVQDMDHENMFWYRQDPGLGLRLIYFSYDVKMKEKGDIPEGYSVSREKKERFSLILESASTNQTSMYLCASSLLSEKETQYFGPGTRLLVL.

The V gene is TRBV6-5, the J gene TRBJ1-2, with a tentative D call TRBD1 (6 bases). V dropped 3 bases and J dropped 1 base, with 15 bases sitting between them. The germline CDR1 and CDR2 sequences are MNHEY and SVGAGI. The CDR3 contains 16 residues. For the CDR3, the DNA is TGTGCCAGCAGTTATCGAGGACAGAGAAATAACTATGGCTACACCTTC. Its protein product is CASSYRGQRNNYGYTF.

In this sample, this clone turned up once. This chain joins TRBV19 and TRBJ1-1; possibly TRBD1 for D (5 bases). The CDR3 consists of 13 residues. The V and J ends lost 2 bases and 4 bases respectively, with 8 bases between them. Germline V gives CDR1 LNHDA, CDR2 SQIVND (reference sequence). Written as DNA, the CDR3 is TGTGCCAGTAGTATACAGGGAGGCACTGAAGCTTTCTTT. Translation gives CASSIQGGTEAFF. The full variable domain, in which reference TRBV19 and TRBJ1-1 provide the parts outside the CDR3, is DGGITQSPKYLFRKEGQNVTLSCEQNLNHDAMYWYRQDPGQGLRLIYYSQIVNDFQKGDIAEGYSVSREKKESFPLTVTSAQKNPTAFYLCASSIQGGTEAFFGQGTRLTVV.

The chain combines TRBV9 with TRBJ2-2; D possibly corresponds to TRBD2 (5 bases). Between the trimmed V and J ends, which lost 0 bases and 0 bases, there was a span of 6 bases. Per germline, CDR1 SGDLS and CDR2 YYNGEE. The CDR3 extends over 15 amino acids. The CDR3 sequence is CASSVAGANTGELFF. As DNA, the CDR3 is TGTGCCAGCAGCGTAGCCGGGGCGAACACCGGGGAGCTGTTTTTT.

The V and J genes are TRBV10-1 and TRBJ2-2, with D hard to call. This CDR3 spans 14 amino acids. CDR1 is WNHNN, CDR2 SYGVQD, per germline (reference sequence). Deletions cut 0 bases from V and 0 bases from J, with 2 bases between. Here the CDR3 reads CASSESANTGELFF. Here the CDR3 DNA reads TGCGCCAGCAGTGAGTCAGCGAACACCGGGGAGCTGTTTTTT.

The rearrangement links TRBV6-5 to TRBJ2-1; 13 bases fit TRBD2. Per germline, CDR1 MNHEY and CDR2 SVGAGI. The trim removed 8 bases at V and 6 bases at J, leaving 4 bases unmatched. The CDR3 runs to 14 residues. The CDR3 protein is CASEGLAGVNEQFF. The CDR3 DNA follows: TGTGCCAGCGAAGGACTAGCGGGAGTCAATGAGCAGTTCTTC.

As for this clone: The conserved phenylalanine or tryptophan is not found at the CDR3 terminus, so this likely reflects a read error. The J gene is TRBJ1-1, the V gene TRBV6-6, with 7 bases fitting TRBD1. The CDR3 has 13 amino acids. Per germline, CDR1 MNHNY and CDR2 SVGAGI (reference sequence). The V segment lost 6 bases and the J segment 5 bases; nucleotides outside the gene matches: 6. The CDR3 DNA is TGTGCCAGCAGCCCCGACAGGGATACTGAAGCTTTCTCT. Protein product: CASSPDRDTEAFS.

To note about this clone: The junction departs from the called germline gene at one end, perhaps through a read error. At the DNA level, this CDR3 is encoded by other sequences in the same sample as well. The J gene is TRBJ2-7, the V gene TRBV14, with D uncertain. This CDR3 has 13 residues. Germline CDR1 is SGHDN and CDR2 is FVKESK. The CDR3 here is CASSAATFNEQYF. The DNA for the CDR3 is TGTGCTAGCAGCGCCGCGACTTTCAACGAGCAGTACTTC.

This clone was detected only a few times. The rearrangement joins TRBV5-4 to TRBJ2-1; the match to TRBD2 covers 9 bases. Losses at the gene ends were 2 bases for V and 7 bases for J; bases not matched to a gene: 7. This CDR3 spans 15 amino acids. Germline V gives CDR1 SGHNT, CDR2 YYREEE (reference sequence). CDR3 coding DNA: TGTGCCAGCAGCTTTGGAGCGGGGGGTAATAATGAGCAGTTCTTC. It is translated as CASSFGAGGNNEQFF.

The CDR3 DNA reads TGTGCCAGCAGTTATATTTCCGGGACAAGTCCTGAAGCTTTCTTT. Amino acid sequence: CASSYISGTSPEAFF. This chain connects TRBV6-6 to TRBJ1-1; perhaps TRBD1 as D (6 bases). Germline CDR1 reads MNHNY; CDR2 reads SVGAGI (reference sequence). There are 15 residues in the CDR3. V lost 3 bases and J 6 bases, leaving 17 bases between the germline ends.

The V gene is TRBV6-5, the J gene TRBJ1-3, with no clear D. The CDR3 runs to 14 residues. The germline V and J ends were trimmed by 6 bases and 4 bases, with 13 bases remaining between them. Germline V lookup: CDR1 MNHEY, CDR2 SVGAGI. The CDR3 here is CASSRSNEGNTIYF. CDR3 coding DNA: TGTGCCAGCAGCAGGAGTAACGAGGGAAACACCATATATTTT.